What follows are 14 T cell receptor beta chains derived from one specimen sequenced in a study of CD8 T cells in Susac syndrome. An input of about 0.5 to 1 ug of RNA was subjected to reverse transcription using random hexamers. TCRdb itself ran the immunoSEQ multiplex PCR reads through MiXCR, one entry per CDR3 protein. The sample consists of about 180,000 distinct CDR3 sequences, roughly 94% of them appearing once. The sample taken for sequencing was CD4+ T cells from PBMCs. The source is a human donor with Susac syndrome.

The rearrangement joins TRBV7-3 to TRBJ2-7; the D is unclear. V was shortened by 2 bases and J by 1 base, with 9 bases between the two germline ends. This CDR3 contains 14 residues. Germline V gene lookup returns CDR1 SGHTA and CDR2 FQGTGA. In DNA form, the CDR3 reads TGTGCCAGCAGCTTAGGCTCCGGGTCCTACGAGCAGTACTTC. Residues: CASSLGSGSYEQYF.

This sequence joins TRBV3-1 and TRBJ1-2; TRBD1 is a possible D gene (6 bases). Germline CDR1 and CDR2: LGHDT and YNNKEL (reference sequence). Deletions cut 5 bases from V and 2 bases from J, with 12 bases between. The CDR3 has 14 amino acids. The CDR3 region has the DNA TGTGCCAGCAGCAGCGACAGGTCCAACTATGGCTACACCTTC. This sequence encodes CASSSDRSNYGYTF.

DNA for the CDR3: TGCAGTGCTAAGGCGGGGACAGGGGATGAAAAACTGTTTTTT. As protein: CSAKAGTGDEKLFF. V and J are TRBV20-1 and TRBJ1-4; 10 bases align to TRBD1. CDR3 length equals 14 residues. Looked up from germline, CDR1 is DFQATT and CDR2 is SNEGSKA (reference sequence). With 4 bases clipped from V and 6 bases from J, the junction kept 5 bases outside the gene matches.

This clonotype has more than one count but fewer than ten. The chain links TRBV20-1 to TRBJ2-3; D is possibly TRBD1 or TRBD2 (6 bases each). V gave up 5 bases and J gave up 0 bases, with 12 bases separating them. The CDR3 extends over 14 amino acids. Germline-derived CDR1 and CDR2 are DFQATT and SNEGSKA (reference sequence). The CDR3 sequence: CSAPKGGSTDTQYF. DNA of the CDR3: TGCAGTGCTCCAAAGGGGGGTAGCACAGATACGCAGTATTTT.

This chain joins TRBV7-9 and TRBJ2-6; weak D call: TRBD2 (6 bases). The CDR3 consists of 18 residues. The germline V gene has CDR1 SEHNR and CDR2 FQNEAQ (reference sequence). V lost 4 bases and J 1 base, leaving 17 bases between the germline ends. CDR3 DNA: TGTGCCAGCAGCTCGTCGTTTAGCGGAGGGTCTGGGGCCAACGTCCTGACTTTC. Translated: CASSSSFSGGSGANVLTF.

The chain couples TRBV6-2 or TRBV6-3 to TRBJ1-1; D gene uncertain. Trimming cost V 5 bases and J 1 base, with 17 bases left between them. The CDR3 is made up of 16 amino acids. Germline CDR1 MNHEY, CDR2 SVGEGT. Here the CDR3 reads CASSPPARRQNTEAFF. CDR3 DNA: TGTGCCAGCAGTCCCCCCGCCAGAAGACAGAACACTGAAGCTTTCTTT.

The chain couples TRBV20-1 to TRBJ2-4; a weak D match, TRBD1 (5 bases). Germline-derived CDR1 and CDR2 are DFQATT and SNEGSKA (reference sequence). CDR3 length: 13 amino acids. V shed 1 base and J shed 5 bases, with 9 bases lying between them. For the CDR3, the DNA is TGCAGTGCTAGAGTGGAGACAGAAAACATTCAGTACTTC. It codes for CSARVETENIQYF.

The J gene is TRBJ1-1, the V gene TRBV7-2; a possible D gene is TRBD1 (5 bases). The CDR3 is 13 residues long. Trimming pared 4 bases from V and 3 bases from J, leaving 9 bases between. The germline gives CDR1 SGHTA, CDR2 FQGNSA. This chain's CDR3 is CASSSGTDTEAFF. In nucleotides, the CDR3 is TGTGCCAGCAGCTCCGGGACCGACACTGAAGCTTTCTTT.

CDR3 loop: CASSPHRGTGGESYTF. DNA for the CDR3: TGTGCCAGCAGTCCACATCGGGGGACAGGGGGCGAGAGCTACACCTTC. The chain employs TRBV25-1 and TRBJ1-2; 12 bases are a match to TRBD1. This CDR3 has 16 residues. Germline V gene lookup returns CDR1 MGHDK and CDR2 SYGVNS. V was pared by 5 bases and J by 9 bases, with 13 bases of the junction left unmatched.

The CDR3 protein is CASSRSGSGGVEQYF. CDR3 coding DNA: TGTGCCAGCAGCCGATCCGGCTCGGGGGGCGTTGAGCAGTACTTC. J is TRBJ2-7 and V is TRBV7-9; D is possibly TRBD2 (7 bases). The V end lost 5 bases, the J end lost 7 bases, and 21 bases lay between the germline ends. The CDR3 loop spans 15 amino acids. Germline CDR1 reads SEHNR; CDR2 reads FQNEAQ (reference sequence). Full variable domain (rest looked up from reference TRBV7-9 and TRBJ2-7): DTGVSQNPRHKITKRGQNVTFRCDPISEHNRLYWYRQTLGQGPEFLTYFQNEAQLEKSRLLSDRFSAERPKGSFSTLEIQRTEQGDSAMYLCASSRSGSGGVEQYFGPGTRLTVT.

This chain joins TRBV6-5 and TRBJ2-7, with TRBD2 matching over 8 bases. CDR1 and CDR2 from the germline V gene are MNHEY and SVGAGI. The trim removed 6 bases at V and 0 bases at J, leaving 7 bases unmatched. The CDR3 sequence is 15 residues long. The CDR3 sequence is CASSFASGSSYEQYF. For the CDR3, the DNA is TGTGCCAGCAGCTTCGCAAGCGGGAGCTCCTACGAGCAGTACTTC.

CDR3 nucleotides: TGTGCCAGCAGCCAAGATCCGGGGGTACGCTATGGCTACACCTTC. The encoded protein is CASSQDPGVRYGYTF. The J gene is TRBJ1-2, the V gene TRBV3-1; a possible D gene is TRBD1 (5 bases). V gave up 0 bases and J gave up 4 bases, with 12 bases separating them. The CDR3 has 15 amino acids. Germline CDR1 reads LGHDT; CDR2 reads YNNKEL (reference sequence).

This chain uses TRBV20-1 with TRBJ2-5, with D perhaps assigned TRBD1 or TRBD2 (6 bases each). V was pared by 5 bases and J by 5 bases, with 15 bases between. CDR3 length: 13 residues. From germline, CDR1 is DFQATT and CDR2 SNEGSKA (reference sequence). As DNA, the CDR3 is TGCAGTGCTTTTAGCGGAGGGGGGGAGACCCAGTACTTC. Translating gives CSAFSGGGETQYF.

V usage is TRBV7-8 and J usage is TRBJ2-5; D may be TRBD1 (6 bases). Germline CDR1 is SGHVS and CDR2 is FQNEAQ. V gave up 5 bases and J gave up 3 bases, with 13 bases separating them. CDR3 length: 14 residues. CDR3 nucleotide sequence: TGTGCCAGCAGCCCCGGGACAAGTAAAGAGACCCAGTACTTC. Translated: CASSPGTSKETQYF. The whole variable domain, filled in from reference TRBV7-8 and TRBJ2-5, reads GAGVSQSPRYKVAKRGQDVALRCDPISGHVSLFWYQQALGQGPEFLTYFQNEAQLDKSGLPSDRFFAERPEGSVSTLKIQRTQQEDSAVYLCASSPGTSKETQYFGPGTRLLVL.